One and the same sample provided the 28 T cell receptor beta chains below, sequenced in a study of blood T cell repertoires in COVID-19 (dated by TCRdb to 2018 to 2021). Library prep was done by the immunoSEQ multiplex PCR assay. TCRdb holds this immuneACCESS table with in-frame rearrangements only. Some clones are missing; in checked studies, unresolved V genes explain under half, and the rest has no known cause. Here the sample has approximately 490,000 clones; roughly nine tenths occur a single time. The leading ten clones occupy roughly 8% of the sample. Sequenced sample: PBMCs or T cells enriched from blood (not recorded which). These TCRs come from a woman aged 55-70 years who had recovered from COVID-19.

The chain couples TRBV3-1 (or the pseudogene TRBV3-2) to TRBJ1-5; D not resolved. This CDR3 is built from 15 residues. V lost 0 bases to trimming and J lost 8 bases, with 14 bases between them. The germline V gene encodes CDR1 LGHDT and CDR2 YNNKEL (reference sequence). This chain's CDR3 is CASSQDPDTPEPQHF. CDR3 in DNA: TGTGCCAGCAGCCAAGATCCCGACACGCCTGAGCCCCAGCATTTT.

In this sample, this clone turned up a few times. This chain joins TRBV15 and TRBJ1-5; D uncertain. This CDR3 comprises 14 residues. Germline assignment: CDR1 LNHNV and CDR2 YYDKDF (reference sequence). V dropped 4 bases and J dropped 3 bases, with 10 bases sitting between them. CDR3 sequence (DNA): TGTGCCACCAGCATAGGAGCACACAATCAGCCCCAGCATTTT. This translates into CATSIGAHNQPQHF. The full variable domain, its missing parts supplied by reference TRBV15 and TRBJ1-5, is DAMVIQNPRYQVTQFGKPVTLSCSQTLNHNVMYWYQQKSSQAPKLLFHYYDKDFNNEADTPDNFQSRRPNTSFCFLDIRSPGLGDTAMYLCATSIGAHNQPQHFGDGTRLSIL.

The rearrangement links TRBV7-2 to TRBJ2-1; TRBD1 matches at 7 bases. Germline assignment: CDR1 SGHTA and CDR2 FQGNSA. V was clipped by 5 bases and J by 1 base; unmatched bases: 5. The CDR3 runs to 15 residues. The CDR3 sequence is CASSRQGVSYNEQFF. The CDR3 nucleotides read TGTGCCAGCAGCAGACAGGGAGTTTCCTACAATGAGCAGTTCTTC.

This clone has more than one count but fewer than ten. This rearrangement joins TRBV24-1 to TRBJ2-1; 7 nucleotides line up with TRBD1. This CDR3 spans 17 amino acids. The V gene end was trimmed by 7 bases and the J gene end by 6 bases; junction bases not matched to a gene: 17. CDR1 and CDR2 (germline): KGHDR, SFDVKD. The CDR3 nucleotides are TGTGCCACCAGCCCACAGGGGTTTGGGGTAGGATTCAATGAGCAGTTCTTC. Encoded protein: CATSPQGFGVGFNEQFF.

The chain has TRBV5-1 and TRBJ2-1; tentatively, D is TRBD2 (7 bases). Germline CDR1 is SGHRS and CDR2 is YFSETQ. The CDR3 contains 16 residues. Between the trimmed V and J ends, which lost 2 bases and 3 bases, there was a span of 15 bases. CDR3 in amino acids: CASSFQGGGVYNEQFF. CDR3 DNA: TGCGCCAGCAGCTTTCAGGGCGGGGGCGTCTACAATGAGCAGTTCTTC. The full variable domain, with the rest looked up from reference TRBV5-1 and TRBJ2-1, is KAGVTQTPRYLIKTRGQQVTLSCSPISGHRSVSWYQQTPGQGLQFLFEYFSETQRNKGNFPGRFSGRQFSNSRSEMNVSTLELGDSALYLCASSFQGGGVYNEQFFGPGTRLTVL.

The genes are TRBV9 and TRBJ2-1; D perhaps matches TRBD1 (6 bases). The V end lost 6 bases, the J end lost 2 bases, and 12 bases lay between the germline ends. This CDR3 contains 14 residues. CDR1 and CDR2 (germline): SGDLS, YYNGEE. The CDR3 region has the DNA TGTGCCAGCAATGAGGGGGTAGCCTACAATGAGCAGTTCTTC. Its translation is CASNEGVAYNEQFF.

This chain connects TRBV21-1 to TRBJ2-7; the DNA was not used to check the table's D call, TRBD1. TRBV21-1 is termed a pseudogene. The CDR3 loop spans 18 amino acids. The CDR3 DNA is TGTGCCAGCAGCAAATTGTCGTGTGTCAGGGGCTCAGGGTACGAGCAGTACGTC. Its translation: CASSKLSCVRGSGYEQYV.

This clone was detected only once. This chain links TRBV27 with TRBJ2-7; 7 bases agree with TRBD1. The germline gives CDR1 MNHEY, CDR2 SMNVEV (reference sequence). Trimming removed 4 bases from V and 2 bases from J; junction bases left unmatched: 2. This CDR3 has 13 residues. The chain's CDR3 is CASSSGGTYEQYF. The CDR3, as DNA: TGTGCCAGCAGTTCAGGGGGAACCTACGAGCAGTACTTC.

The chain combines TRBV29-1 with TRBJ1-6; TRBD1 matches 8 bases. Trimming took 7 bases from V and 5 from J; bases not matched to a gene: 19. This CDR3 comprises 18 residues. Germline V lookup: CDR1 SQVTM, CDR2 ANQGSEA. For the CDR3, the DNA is TGCAGCGAGCCACCGGGACAGGTACCCTTGGTGGATAATTCACCCCTCCACTTT. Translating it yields CSEPPGQVPLVDNSPLHF.

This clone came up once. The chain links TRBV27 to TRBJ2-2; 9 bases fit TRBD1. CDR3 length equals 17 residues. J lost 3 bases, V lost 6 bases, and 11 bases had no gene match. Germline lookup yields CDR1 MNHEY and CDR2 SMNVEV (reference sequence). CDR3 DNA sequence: TGTGCCAGCAGACGAGAAGCGACAGGGGGGTACACCGGGGAGCTGTTTTTT. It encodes CASRREATGGYTGELFF.

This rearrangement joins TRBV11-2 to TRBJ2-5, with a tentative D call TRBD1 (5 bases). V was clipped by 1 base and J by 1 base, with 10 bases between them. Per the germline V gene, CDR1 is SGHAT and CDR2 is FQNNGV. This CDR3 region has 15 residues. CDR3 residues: CASSLGQKFQETQYF. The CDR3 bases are TGTGCCAGCAGCTTAGGACAGAAATTCCAAGAGACCCAGTACTTC.

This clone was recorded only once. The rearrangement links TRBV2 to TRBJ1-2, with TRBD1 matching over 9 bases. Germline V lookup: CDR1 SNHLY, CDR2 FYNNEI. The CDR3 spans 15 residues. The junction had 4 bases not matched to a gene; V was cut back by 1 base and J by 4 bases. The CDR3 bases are TGTGCCAGCAGTGAAGATGGACAGGGGCCCTATGGCTACACCTTC. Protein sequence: CASSEDGQGPYGYTF.

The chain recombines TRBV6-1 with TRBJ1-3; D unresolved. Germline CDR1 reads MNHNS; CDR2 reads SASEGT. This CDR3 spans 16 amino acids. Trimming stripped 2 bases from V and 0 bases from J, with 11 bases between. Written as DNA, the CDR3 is TGTGCCAGCAGTGAAATCAGTGTCAGCTCTGGAAACACCATATATTTT. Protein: CASSEISVSSGNTIYF.

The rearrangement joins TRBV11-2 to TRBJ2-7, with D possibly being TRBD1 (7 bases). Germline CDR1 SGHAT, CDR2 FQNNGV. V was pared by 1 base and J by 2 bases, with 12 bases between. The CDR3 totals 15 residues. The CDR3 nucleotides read TGTGCCAGCAGCTTAGGGGCAGGGGGGACCTACGAGCAGTACTTC. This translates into CASSLGAGGTYEQYF.

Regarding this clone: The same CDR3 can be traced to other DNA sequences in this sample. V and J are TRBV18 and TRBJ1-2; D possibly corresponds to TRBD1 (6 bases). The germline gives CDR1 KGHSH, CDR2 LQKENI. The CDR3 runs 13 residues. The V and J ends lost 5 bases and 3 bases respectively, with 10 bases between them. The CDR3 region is CASSIQGDYGYTF. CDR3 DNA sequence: TGTGCCAGCTCAATACAGGGAGACTATGGCTACACCTTC.

The CDR3, as DNA: TGTGCCAGCAGTTTATATGGGGAGAAGCAGCCCCAGCATTTT. Protein sequence: CASSLYGEKQPQHF. The chain couples TRBV27 to TRBJ1-5; D is unclear. CDR1 and CDR2 (germline): MNHEY, SMNVEV (reference sequence). V was trimmed by 1 base and J by 7 bases, leaving 11 bases between them. This CDR3 is built from 14 residues.

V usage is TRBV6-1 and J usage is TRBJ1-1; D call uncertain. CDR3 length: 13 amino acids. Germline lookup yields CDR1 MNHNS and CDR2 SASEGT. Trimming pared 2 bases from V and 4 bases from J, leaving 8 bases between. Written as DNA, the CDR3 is TGTGCCAGCAGTGAACTACTGAGCACTGAAGCTTTCTTT. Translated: CASSELLSTEAFF.

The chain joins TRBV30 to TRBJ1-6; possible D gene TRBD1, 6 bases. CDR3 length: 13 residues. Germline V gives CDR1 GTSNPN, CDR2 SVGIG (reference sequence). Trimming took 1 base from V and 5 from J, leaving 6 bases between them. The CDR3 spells CAWSGQDNSPLHF. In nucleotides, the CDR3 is TGTGCCTGGAGTGGACAGGATAATTCACCCCTCCACTTT. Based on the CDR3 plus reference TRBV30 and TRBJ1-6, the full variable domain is SQTIHQWPATLVQPVGSPLSLECTVEGTSNPNLYWYRQAAGRGLQLLFYSVGIGQISSEVPQNLSASRPQDRQFILSSKKLLLSDSGFYLCAWSGQDNSPLHFGNGTRLTVT.

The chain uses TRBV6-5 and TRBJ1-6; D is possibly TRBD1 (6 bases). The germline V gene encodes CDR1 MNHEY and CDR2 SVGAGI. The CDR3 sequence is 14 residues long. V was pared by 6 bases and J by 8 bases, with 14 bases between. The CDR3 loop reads CASRPGQPYSPLHF. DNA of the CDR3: TGTGCCAGCAGGCCGGGACAACCTTATTCACCCCTCCACTTT.

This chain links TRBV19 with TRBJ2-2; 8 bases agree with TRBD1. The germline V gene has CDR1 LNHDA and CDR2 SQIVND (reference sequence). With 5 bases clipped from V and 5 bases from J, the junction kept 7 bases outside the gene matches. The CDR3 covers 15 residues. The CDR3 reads CASSLSGGGTGELFF. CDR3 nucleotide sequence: TGTGCCAGTAGTCTATCAGGGGGCGGAACCGGGGAGCTGTTTTTT.

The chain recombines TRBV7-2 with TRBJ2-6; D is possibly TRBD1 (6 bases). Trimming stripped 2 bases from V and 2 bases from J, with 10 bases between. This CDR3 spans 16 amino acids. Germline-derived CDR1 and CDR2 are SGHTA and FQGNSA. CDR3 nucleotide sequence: TGTGCCAGCAGCTTAACCAGGGGCCCTGGGGCCAACGTCCTGACTTTC. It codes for CASSLTRGPGANVLTF.

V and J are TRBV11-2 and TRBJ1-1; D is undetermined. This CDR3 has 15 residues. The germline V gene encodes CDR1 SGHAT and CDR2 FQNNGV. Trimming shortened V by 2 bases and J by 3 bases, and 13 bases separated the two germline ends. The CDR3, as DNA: TGTGCCAGCAGCTTAATGGGAGGGTTGGACACTGAAGCTTTCTTT. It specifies CASSLMGGLDTEAFF.

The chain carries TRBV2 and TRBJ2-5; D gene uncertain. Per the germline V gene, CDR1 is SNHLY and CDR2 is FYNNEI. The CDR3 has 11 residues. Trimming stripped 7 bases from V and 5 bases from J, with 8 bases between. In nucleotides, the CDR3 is TGTGCCAGCACCCTACGGGAGACCCAGTACTTC. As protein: CASTLRETQYF. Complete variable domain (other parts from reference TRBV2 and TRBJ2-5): EPEVTQTPSHQVTQMGQEVILRCVPISNHLYFYWYRQILGQKVEFLVSFYNNEISEKSEIFDDQFSVERPDGSNFTLKIRSTKLEDSAMYFCASTLRETQYFGPGTRLLVL.

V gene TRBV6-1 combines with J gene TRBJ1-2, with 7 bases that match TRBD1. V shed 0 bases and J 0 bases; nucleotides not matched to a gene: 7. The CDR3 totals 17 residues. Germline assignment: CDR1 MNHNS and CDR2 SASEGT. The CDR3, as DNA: TGTGCCAGCAGTGAAGCGGTACAGGGGTCCCCTAACTATGGCTACACCTTC. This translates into CASSEAVQGSPNYGYTF.

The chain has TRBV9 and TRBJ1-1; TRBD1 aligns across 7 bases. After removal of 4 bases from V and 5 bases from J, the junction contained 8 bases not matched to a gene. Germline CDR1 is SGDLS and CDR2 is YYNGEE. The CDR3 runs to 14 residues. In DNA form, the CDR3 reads TGTGCCAGCAGCCCACAACAGGGGACGACTGAAGCTTTCTTT. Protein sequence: CASSPQQGTTEAFF. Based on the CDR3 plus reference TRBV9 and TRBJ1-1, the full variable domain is DSGVTQTPKHLITATGQRVTLRCSPRSGDLSVYWYQQSLDQGLQFLIQYYNGEERAKGNILERFSAQQFPDLHSELNLSSLELGDSALYFCASSPQQGTTEAFFGQGTRLTVV.

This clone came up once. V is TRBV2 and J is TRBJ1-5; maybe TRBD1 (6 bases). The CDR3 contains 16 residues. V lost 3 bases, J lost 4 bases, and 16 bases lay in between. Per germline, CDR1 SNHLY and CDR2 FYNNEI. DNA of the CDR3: TGTGCCAGCAGTGATCGGGGGGCGCTTTATAATCAGCCCCAGCATTTT. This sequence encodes CASSDRGALYNQPQHF.

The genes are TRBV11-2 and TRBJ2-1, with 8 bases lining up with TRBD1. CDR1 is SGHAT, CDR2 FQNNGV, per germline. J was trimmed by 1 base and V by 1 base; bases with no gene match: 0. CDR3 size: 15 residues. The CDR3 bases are TGTGCCAGCAGCTTAGGGACAGGGTCCTACAATGAGCAGTTCTTC. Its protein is CASSLGTGSYNEQFF.

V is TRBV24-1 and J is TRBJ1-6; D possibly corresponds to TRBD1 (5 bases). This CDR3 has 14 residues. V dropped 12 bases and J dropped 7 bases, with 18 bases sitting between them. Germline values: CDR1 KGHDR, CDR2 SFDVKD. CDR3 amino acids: CAADGGGGNSPLHF. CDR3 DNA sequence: TGTGCCGCGGACGGGGGGGGAGGCAATTCACCCCTCCACTTT.